Listed here are 13 T cell receptor beta chains from one sample, sequenced in a study of blood T cell repertoires in COVID-19. Profiled with immunoSEQ multiplex PCR; TCRdb holds only in-frame clones, not every one. The table has about 300,000 clones, roughly 88% seen once; the top ten hold approximately 7%. The sequenced sample was peripheral blood. The receptors originated from a woman between 25 and 40 years old who had recovered from COVID-19.

CDR3 sequence: CASTFQLFF. CDR3 nucleotides: TGTGCCAGCACCTTCCAGCTGTTTTTT. This rearrangement joins TRBV6-7 to TRBJ1-4; unclear D gene. TRBV6-7 is designated an ORF whose function remains uncertain. The V gene lost 7 bases and the J gene lost 14 bases, with 8 bases spanning the gap. The CDR3 covers 9 residues.

The chain has TRBV6-6 and TRBJ1-1, with 10 bases fitting TRBD1. Germline CDR1 and CDR2: MNHNY and SVGAGI (reference sequence). The CDR3 is 13 residues long. V dropped 4 bases and J dropped 6; count of bases not matched to a gene: 2. Here the CDR3 reads CASSLTGGSEAFF. The CDR3 DNA follows: TGTGCCAGCAGTTTGACAGGGGGCTCTGAAGCTTTCTTT.

This clone appeared a single time. The chain has TRBV27 and TRBJ2-7; 7 bases fit TRBD1. This CDR3 region has 16 residues. V shed 3 bases and J 3 bases; nucleotides not matched to a gene: 11. In germline, CDR1 is MNHEY, CDR2 SMNVEV (reference sequence). In nucleotides, the CDR3 is TGTGCCAGCAGTTTTTCCCCAGCGCCAGGGGGCTACGAGCAGTACTTC. As protein: CASSFSPAPGGYEQYF.

The CDR3 DNA reads TGCGCCAGCAGCTTGTGGACGACAGACTCTGGAAACACCATATATTTT. The encoded protein is CASSLWTTDSGNTIYF. This chain links TRBV5-1 with TRBJ1-3; possibly TRBD1 for D (5 bases). V gave up 1 base and J gave up 0 bases, with 11 bases separating them. This CDR3 comprises 16 residues. In germline, CDR1 is SGHRS, CDR2 YFSETQ.

The V gene is TRBV6-6, the J gene TRBJ1-6; no clear D. Germline CDR1 reads MNHNY; CDR2 reads SVGAGI (reference sequence). V was pared by 8 bases and J by 6 bases, with 11 bases between. This CDR3 contains 13 residues. CDR3 protein: CASSRLFNSPLHF. CDR3 coding DNA: TGTGCCAGCTCGCGACTGTTTAATTCACCCCTCCACTTT.

Turning to this clone: The same CDR3 also results from other DNA sequences found in this sample. CDR3 in amino acids: CASSLGQGSTEAFF. The CDR3 bases are TGCGCCAGCAGCCTCGGACAGGGAAGCACTGAAGCTTTCTTT. The rearrangement links TRBV5-1 to TRBJ1-1; 8 bases are a match to TRBD1. The CDR3 covers 14 residues. The junction had 6 bases not matched to a gene; V was cut back by 4 bases and J by 4 bases. Looked up from germline, CDR1 is SGHRS and CDR2 is YFSETQ.

V is TRBV6-5 and J is TRBJ1-1, with 7 bases aligning to TRBD1. J was trimmed by 0 bases and V by 7 bases; bases with no gene match: 8. Germline V lookup: CDR1 MNHEY, CDR2 SVGAGI. The CDR3 sequence is 15 residues long. This chain's CDR3 is CASTPRTGLNTEAFF. The CDR3 region has the DNA TGTGCCAGCACTCCCCGGACAGGTTTGAACACTGAAGCTTTCTTT.

This rearrangement joins TRBV6-1 to TRBJ2-7, with D unresolved. The germline CDR1 and CDR2 sequences are MNHNS and SASEGT. CDR3 length equals 13 residues. The germline V and J ends were trimmed by 2 bases and 2 bases, with 7 bases remaining between them. CDR3 sequence (DNA): TGTGCCAGCAGTGAATGGCAGACCTACGAGCAGTACTTC. This codes for CASSEWQTYEQYF.

V is TRBV14 and J is TRBJ2-2; D not resolved. V dropped 2 bases and J dropped 2 bases, with 6 bases sitting between them. Germline CDR1 is SGHDN and CDR2 is FVKESK. The CDR3 has 14 residues. CDR3 sequence: CASSQTYNTGELFF. CDR3 nucleotides: TGTGCCAGCAGCCAAACCTATAACACCGGGGAGCTGTTTTTT.

Concerning this clone itself: Other DNA sequences from this sample encode an identical CDR3 as well. The chain has TRBV4-1 and TRBJ2-7; tentative D call: TRBD2 (5 bases). V gave up 1 base and J gave up 0 bases, with 10 bases separating them. The CDR3 runs to 15 residues. Looked up from germline, CDR1 is MGHRA and CDR2 is YSYEKL. The CDR3 region is CASSQAGGLSYEQYF. The DNA of the CDR3 is TGCGCCAGCAGCCAAGCAGGAGGTCTCTCCTACGAGCAGTACTTC.

V gene TRBV7-8 combines with J gene TRBJ2-7, with 7 bases matching TRBD2. V gave up 0 bases and J gave up 7 bases; unmatched junction bases: 12. CDR1 and CDR2 from the germline V gene are SGHVS and FQNEAQ. The CDR3 has 16 residues. The DNA of the CDR3 is TGTGCCAGCAGCTTAGCAGCGGGAACGCTCCTACGAGAGCAGTACTTC. Translated, it gives CASSLAAGTLLREQYF.

Here the CDR3 reads CASSLFKTGPAGNTIYF. CDR3 coding DNA: TGTGCCAGCAGTTTATTTAAGACAGGACCTGCTGGAAACACCATATATTTT. The rearrangement joins TRBV28 to TRBJ1-3; possibly TRBD1 for D (6 bases). The germline V and J ends were trimmed by 1 base and 2 bases, with 15 bases remaining between them. Germline-derived CDR1 and CDR2 are MDHEN and SYDVKM. CDR3 size: 17 residues.

This chain connects TRBV6-1 to TRBJ1-2; D possibly corresponds to TRBD1 (5 bases). Germline lookup yields CDR1 MNHNS and CDR2 SASEGT. V lost 1 base and J 4 bases, leaving 10 bases between the germline ends. The CDR3 runs to 14 residues. The CDR3 spells CASSEGQGVYGYTF. The CDR3 bases are TGTGCCAGCAGTGAAGGTCAGGGCGTCTATGGCTACACCTTC.